This T cell receptor beta chain was found in a study of blood T cell repertoires in COVID-19 (dated by TCRdb to 2020 to 2021). At the level of the whole study: Samples covering the acute and convalescent phases of COVID-19 were provided by collaborators in the United States, Italy and Spain. The material from the prospective study consisted of cDNA or gDNA derived from T cells, B-cell-depleted T cells, or PBMCs. The dataset comprised deeply sampled blood TCRbeta repertoires from subjects exposed to, actively infected with, or recovered from COVID-19. The repertoires were made available in a free public database intended to serve as a resource for research on the immune response to SARS-CoV-2. The samples were drawn from the first 160 participants of the ongoing ImmuneRACE study and from roughly 1,300 subjects provided by 6 global collaborators. A de-identified subject ID, COVID-19 status, age in years and sex were almost always included in the sample metadata. Where available, HLA class I and class II types were taken from metadata supplied by the sample provider and were not determined by assay-based typing. Study-wide findings and limitations: How much clinical and demographic metadata was included differed by source and by participant, and the metadata was provided uncurated.

From the cysteine up to the phenylalanine, the CDR3 has a length of 15 residues. The DNA shown is the 45-base CDR3, in frame from base 1. V loses 0 bases at its end and J loses 5 bases; junction bases beyond the gene matches: 5. Based on the germline V gene, the CDR1 and CDR2 sequences are SGHRS and YFSETQ. TCRbeta CDR3 regions were amplified from genomic DNA using the immunoSEQ Assay, a bias-controlled multiplex PCR. Under the source paper's analysis protocol: The number of nucleated cells in each sample was estimated from the amplification of reference gene primers within the assay. To quantify the absolute abundance of each unique TCRbeta CDR3 rearrangement, sequence reads were collapsed and filtered. For each sample, productive Simpson clonality was calculated as the square root of Simpson's diversity index over productive rearrangements. The immuneACCESS repertoire file appears here via TCRdb, limited to in-frame rearrangements. These files lack a portion of the clones; in checked studies, under half of the deficit traces to unresolved V genes, and the cause of the others is not known. The D gene and trimming were derived from the DNA, and the V and J assignments and clone size from that table. The sample table lists over 35,000 clones, about 92% of them with a count of one. 19% of the sample lies in the top ten.

Concerning this clone itself: This clone's antigen is unknown. No much larger clonotype is one base removed from it; base qualities were not supplied.

The collaborating institutions used their own protocols to collect whole blood in K2EDTA tubes. Collaborator samples were shipped for TCRbeta analysis as frozen whole blood, isolated PBMCs, or DNA extracted from either sample type. The source is a man in his sixties or seventies with active COVID-19. The chain was built from TRBV5-1 and TRBJ2-7, with 10 bases matching TRBD1. Sequencing input: peripheral blood. The CDR3 here reads CASSLDPGQGNEQYF. The DNA sequence reads TGCGCCAGCAGCTTGGATCCGGGACAGGGGAACGAGCAGTACTTC. The reference TRBV5-1 and TRBJ2-7 proteins fill in what lies around the CDR3, so the full variable domain reads KAGVTQTPRYLIKTRGQQVTLSCSPISGHRSVSWYQQTPGQGLQFLFEYFSETQRNKGNFPGRFSGRQFSNSRSEMNVSTLELGDSALYLCASSLDPGQGNEQYFGPGTRLTVT.